The present entry profiles one T cell receptor beta chain with its context. The antigen is not known. This sample stems from a study of post-analysis software for immune sequencing data. Study overall: The cohort encompassed relapsing-remitting, secondary progressive and progressive-relapsing multiple sclerosis disease courses. Study outcomes and limitations: Co-batched samples clustered tightly together by F measure. Relative to controls, patients had several TRBV segments at higher frequency, with TRBV5-6, TRBV5-1 and TRBV20-1 among these. Controls significantly exceeded multiple sclerosis patients in normalized Chao1 diversity.

The TCR beta cDNA libraries contained unique molecular identifiers. The source material, about 0.95 to 11 million T cells, gave rise to roughly 500,000 cDNA molecules. TCRdb passed the PCR reads through MiXCR, listing each CDR3 protein once. The table lists hundreds of thousands of distinct CDR3 sequences, around 64% of them singletons. CDR3 length equals 13 residues. Trimming stripped 0 bases from V and 10 bases from J, with 11 bases between. CDR1 SGHRS and CDR2 YFSETQ come from the germline V gene. The rearrangement links TRBV5-1 to TRBJ2-1; unclear D gene. Input material: blood. The sequence derives from a girl under 10 years old with multiple sclerosis. CDR3 nucleotide sequence: TGCGCCAGCAGCTTGGATTCTGGCAGGGAGCAGTTCTTC. Its protein product is CASSLDSGREQFF.